Presented here are 21 T cell receptor beta chains from one specimen sequenced in a study of blood T cell repertoires in COVID-19. Generated by immunoSEQ multiplex PCR, the TCRdb table keeps only in-frame clones and is missing some. The sample has a few hundred thousand clones, under 90% seen once. Sequences were obtained from PBMCs or T cells enriched from blood (not recorded which). The receptors stem from a woman in her twenties or thirties who had recovered from COVID-19.

The chain combines TRBV5-6 with TRBJ2-1, with D possibly being TRBD1 (6 bases). The germline CDR1 and CDR2 sequences are SGHDT and YYEEEE. This CDR3 is built from 14 residues. V lost 0 bases and J 9 bases, leaving 13 bases between the germline ends. The CDR3 bases are TGTGCCAGCAGCTTGGACAGGGTTTATGGTGAGCAGTTCTTC. Amino acids: CASSLDRVYGEQFF.

This clone was counted once. The chain uses TRBV2 and TRBJ2-7; TRBD2 matches at 7 bases. This CDR3 has 15 residues. CDR1 SNHLY and CDR2 FYNNEI come from the germline V gene. V lost 4 bases to trimming and J lost 3 bases; unmatched junction nucleotides: 9. Here the CDR3 DNA reads TGTGCCAGCAGTGGTAAGCGGGACGTGCGCTACGAGCAGTACTTC. It translates to CASSGKRDVRYEQYF.

The chain links TRBV27 to TRBJ2-7, with 8 bases that match TRBD2. Germline loops: CDR1 MNHEY, CDR2 SMNVEV (reference sequence). The CDR3 runs 14 residues. After removal of 8 bases from V and 3 bases from J, the junction contained 9 bases not matched to a gene. CDR3 loop: CASGTSWGDYEQYF. CDR3 DNA: TGTGCCAGCGGGACTAGTTGGGGAGACTACGAGCAGTACTTC.

The chain uses TRBV28 and TRBJ2-7; D is unresolved. Trimming left V 2 bases short and J 10 bases short, with 12 bases between. The germline gives CDR1 MDHEN, CDR2 SYDVKM. The CDR3 consists of 12 residues. The CDR3 DNA reads TGTGCCAGCAGTTTAACTCGAACAGAACAGTACTTC. Its protein product is CASSLTRTEQYF.

This chain joins TRBV5-1 and TRBJ2-2; D gene uncertain. V lost 1 base to trimming and J lost 2 bases, with 15 bases between them. The CDR3 is 17 residues long. Germline CDR1 and CDR2: SGHRS and YFSETQ. The DNA of the CDR3 is TGCGCCAGCAGCTTGCCCCTAGGAGAGTTAAACACCGGGGAGCTGTTTTTT. Translating it yields CASSLPLGELNTGELFF.

The rearrangement uses TRBV6-5 and TRBJ1-2; possible D gene TRBD1, 5 bases. Trimming shortened V by 5 bases and J by 8 bases, and 15 bases separated the two germline ends. The CDR3 extends over 13 amino acids. From germline, CDR1 is MNHEY and CDR2 SVGAGI. Here the CDR3 reads CASSRTQLGGYTF. The CDR3 DNA reads as TGTGCCAGCAGTAGGACACAGTTGGGAGGCTACACCTTC.

The chain employs TRBV28 and TRBJ1-2; no definite D call. V was pared by 5 bases and J by 8 bases, with 18 bases between. Germline V gene lookup returns CDR1 MDHEN and CDR2 SYDVKM. CDR3 length: 14 amino acids. CDR3 amino acids: CASSSGGTPVGYTF. Written as DNA, the CDR3 is TGTGCCAGCAGTAGTGGCGGAACACCGGTGGGCTACACCTTC.

J is TRBJ1-5 and V is TRBV7-9, with a possible D match to TRBD1 (5 bases). This CDR3 has 13 amino acids. Germline lookup yields CDR1 SEHNR and CDR2 FQNEAQ (reference sequence). V was clipped by 4 bases and J by 7 bases, with 11 bases between them. The CDR3 region is CASSSSGEQPQHF. The DNA of the CDR3 is TGTGCCAGCAGCTCGTCGGGGGAACAGCCCCAGCATTTT. The full variable domain, completed using reference TRBV7-9 and TRBJ1-5, is DTGVSQNPRHKITKRGQNVTFRCDPISEHNRLYWYRQTLGQGPEFLTYFQNEAQLEKSRLLSDRFSAERPKGSFSTLEIQRTEQGDSAMYLCASSSSGEQPQHFGDGTRLSIL.

CDR3 coding DNA: TGTGCCAGCAGATTGACAGGGATTAACACTGAAGCTTTCTTT. Its protein product is CASRLTGINTEAFF. The chain links TRBV28 to TRBJ1-1; 7 positions match TRBD1. Per germline, CDR1 MDHEN and CDR2 SYDVKM. The V segment lost 6 bases and the J segment 2 bases; nucleotides outside the gene matches: 6. This CDR3 is 14 amino acids long.

Comments on this clone: Different DNA sequences within this sample yield the same CDR3. The chain employs TRBV30 and TRBJ1-2; D uncertain. Trimming took off 1 base at V and 1 base at J, with 4 bases between the two ends. CDR1 and CDR2 (germline): GTSNPN, SVGIG (reference sequence). The CDR3 is made up of 12 amino acids. The CDR3 here is CAWSGGNYGYTF. The CDR3 nucleotides are TGTGCCTGGAGTGGCGGTAACTATGGCTACACCTTC.

This chain uses TRBV19 with TRBJ2-2; D may be TRBD1 (5 bases). CDR3 size: 14 residues. Trimming shortened V by 7 bases and J by 6 bases, and 15 bases separated the two germline ends. The germline gives CDR1 LNHDA, CDR2 SQIVND (reference sequence). The CDR3 is CASKPQGSAGELFF. CDR3 sequence (DNA): TGTGCCAGTAAGCCGCAGGGTTCCGCCGGGGAGCTGTTTTTT.

For this clone: This sequence may be a read error, since a much larger clone differs from it by one base. The chain has TRBV13 and TRBJ1-5; 12 positions match TRBD1. The ends lost 8 bases at V and 7 bases at J; junction bases unmatched: 0. Looked up from germline, CDR1 is PRHDT and CDR2 is FYEKMQ (reference sequence). The CDR3 sequence is 12 residues long. CDR3 loop: CASGTGGQPQHF. The CDR3 nucleotides read TGTGCCAGCGGGACAGGGGGCCAGCCCCAGCATTTT. Full variable domain (outside the CDR3, taken from reference TRBV13 and TRBJ1-5): AAGVIQSPRHLIKEKRETATLKCYPIPRHDTVYWYQQGPGQDPQFLISFYEKMQSDKGSIPDRFSAQQFSDYHSELNMSSLELGDSALYFCASGTGGQPQHFGDGTRLSIL.

This chain connects TRBV5-1 to TRBJ2-5; D gene uncertain. This CDR3 has 14 amino acids. Looked up from germline, CDR1 is SGHRS and CDR2 is YFSETQ. Trimming stripped 5 bases from V and 5 bases from J, with 16 bases between. CDR3 sequence reads: CASRSVGSGETQYF. DNA of the CDR3: TGCGCCAGCAGATCGGTGGGCAGTGGGGAGACCCAGTACTTC.

The genes are TRBV14 and TRBJ1-1; D is perhaps TRBD1 (5 bases). Per germline, CDR1 SGHDN and CDR2 FVKESK. The CDR3 consists of 14 residues. V dropped 3 bases and J dropped 4 bases, with 12 bases sitting between them. The CDR3 sequence is CASSHRGRGTEAFF. CDR3 bases: TGTGCCAGCAGCCATCGGGGGAGGGGCACTGAAGCTTTCTTT. Combining the CDR3 with reference TRBV14 and TRBJ1-1 gives the whole variable domain EAGVTQFPSHSVIEKGQTVTLRCDPISGHDNLYWYRRVMGKEIKFLLHFVKESKQDESGMPNNRFLAERTGGTYSTLKVQPAELEDSGVYFCASSHRGRGTEAFFGQGTRLTVV.

V and J are TRBV7-2 and TRBJ1-5; 12 bases map to TRBD1. Germline V gene data show CDR1 as SGHTA and CDR2 as FQGNSA. The CDR3 loop spans 16 amino acids. The V and J ends lost 3 bases and 3 bases, in that order; junction bases with no gene match: 3. CDR3 sequence: CASSLGTGGYNQPQHF. In DNA form, the CDR3 reads TGTGCCAGCAGCTTGGGGACAGGGGGCTACAATCAGCCCCAGCATTTT.

This clone was seen a single time. Different DNA sequences within this sample yield the same CDR3. V usage is TRBV7-9 and J usage is TRBJ1-2, with D perhaps TRBD1 (5 bases). Germline V lookup: CDR1 SEHNR, CDR2 FQNEAQ (reference sequence). There are 12 residues in the CDR3. V was shortened by 4 bases and J by 4 bases, with 7 bases between the two germline ends. The CDR3 DNA sequence: TGTGCCAGCAGCTCCGACAGCTATGGCTACACCTTC. It encodes CASSSDSYGYTF.

The gene calls are TRBV9 and TRBJ1-6; tentative D call: TRBD1 (6 bases). V was clipped by 3 bases and J by 5 bases, with 9 bases between them. The CDR3 spans 14 residues. Germline V gene data show CDR1 as SGDLS and CDR2 as YYNGEE. The CDR3 here is CASSGSGDNSPLHF. DNA of the CDR3: TGTGCCAGCAGCGGATCAGGGGATAATTCACCCCTCCACTTT. Combining the CDR3 with reference TRBV9 and TRBJ1-6 gives the whole variable domain DSGVTQTPKHLITATGQRVTLRCSPRSGDLSVYWYQQSLDQGLQFLIQYYNGEERAKGNILERFSAQQFPDLHSELNLSSLELGDSALYFCASSGSGDNSPLHFGNGTRLTVT.

CDR3 sequence reads: CASSLFPLEAFF. The CDR3 bases are TGTGCCAGCAGTTTGTTTCCTCTTGAAGCTTTCTTT. The gene calls are TRBV28 and TRBJ1-1; D is uncertain. The V gene's germline CDR1 is MDHEN and CDR2 SYDVKM. Trimming pared 3 bases from V and 7 bases from J, leaving 9 bases between. CDR3 length: 12 amino acids.

The genes are TRBV19 and TRBJ2-7; unclear D gene. V was pared by 8 bases and J by 6 bases, with 14 bases between. CDR3 size: 12 residues. Germline CDR1 and CDR2: LNHDA and SQIVND (reference sequence). CDR3 sequence reads: CASGVSSLEQYF. CDR3 sequence (DNA): TGTGCCAGTGGAGTGAGCTCTCTCGAGCAGTACTTC. Looking up the rest from reference TRBV19 and TRBJ2-7 gives the full variable domain: DGGITQSPKYLFRKEGQNVTLSCEQNLNHDAMYWYRQDPGQGLRLIYYSQIVNDFQKGDIAEGYSVSREKKESFPLTVTSAQKNPTAFYLCASGVSSLEQYFGPGTRLTVT.

V is TRBV27 and J is TRBJ2-3, with D maybe TRBD1 (6 bases). Germline assignment: CDR1 MNHEY and CDR2 SMNVEV (reference sequence). The CDR3 extends over 16 amino acids. Between the trimmed V and J ends, which lost 5 bases and 6 bases, there was a span of 21 bases. CDR3: CASSPSGVGGVDTQYF. DNA for the CDR3: TGTGCCAGCAGTCCCTCTGGAGTTGGGGGCGTTGATACGCAGTATTTT.

The gene calls are TRBV5-1 and TRBJ2-7; 13 bases match TRBD2. With 4 bases clipped from V and 5 bases from J, the junction kept 6 bases outside the gene matches. The length of the CDR3 is 15 residues. The V gene's germline CDR1 is SGHRS and CDR2 YFSETQ. CDR3 region: CASSIGLAGAHEQYF. The CDR3 nucleotides are TGCGCCAGCAGCATCGGACTAGCGGGAGCCCACGAGCAGTACTTC.